Shown below are 19 T cell receptor beta chains from a single sample sequenced in a study of blood T cells in healthy people across ages. The second PCR ran 7 to 11 cycles with a sample-barcoded 5' primer and J-beta primers. TCRdb independently ran MiXCR on the 5' RACE reads; one entry per CDR3 protein. Of roughly 930,000 distinct CDR3 sequences listed, around 49% were seen once; the top ten hold about an eighth. The sequencing input was blood. The receptors stem from a young man in good health.

This clonotype was detected a few times. The chain carries TRBV30 and TRBJ1-2; no clear D. The germline V gene encodes CDR1 GTSNPN and CDR2 SVGIG (reference sequence). The CDR3 sequence is 13 residues long. V gave up 3 bases and J gave up 2 bases, with 10 bases separating them. Here the CDR3 DNA reads TGTGCCTGGAGCCAGCAGTCAAACTATGGCTACACCTTC. It codes for CAWSQQSNYGYTF.

The chain employs TRBV5-4 and TRBJ2-7, with 7 bases matching TRBD1. CDR1 and CDR2 from the germline V gene are SGHNT and YYREEE (reference sequence). The ends lost 2 bases at V and 5 bases at J; junction bases unmatched: 7. The CDR3 extends over 14 amino acids. CDR3 DNA: TGTGCCAGCAGCTTCTTACAGGGGACCCACGAGCAGTACTTC. Amino acid sequence: CASSFLQGTHEQYF.

The chain joins TRBV14 to TRBJ2-3, with a possible D match to TRBD1 (6 bases). The CDR3 is 17 amino acids. Germline V gives CDR1 SGHDN, CDR2 FVKESK. V lost 4 bases to trimming and J lost 10 bases, with 27 bases between them. CDR3 in amino acids: CASSRTFTGTSSNSQYF. CDR3 in DNA: TGTGCCAGCAGCCGGACATTCACCGGGACATCCTCAAATTCGCAGTATTTT.

The V gene is TRBV6-2 or TRBV6-3, the J gene TRBJ2-2; 9 bases match TRBD1. The CDR3 runs to 16 residues. After removal of 6 bases from V and 1 base from J, the junction contained 6 bases not matched to a gene. Germline-derived CDR1 and CDR2 are MNHEY and SVGEGT. CDR3 in DNA: TGTGCCAGCAGGAAGACGGACAGGGGGAACACCGGGGAGCTGTTTTTT. Protein: CASRKTDRGNTGELFF.

The chain joins TRBV6-2 or TRBV6-3 to TRBJ2-7; D not certain. V was cut by 5 bases and J by 1 base, with 9 bases left in between. Germline-derived CDR1 and CDR2 are MNHEY and SVGEGT. The CDR3 consists of 13 residues. The CDR3 DNA reads TGTGCCAGCAGTGGACGTCCGTCCTACGAGCAGTACTTC. It specifies CASSGRPSYEQYF.

This clonotype was observed a handful of times. This may be a read error, as it is one base from a much larger clone. The chain joins TRBV12-3 or TRBV12-4 to TRBJ2-7; 7 positions match TRBD2. The tail of the sequence fits TRBJ2-5 better, so the J call may be wrong. There are 13 residues in the CDR3. CDR3 sequence reads: CASSASGRETQYF. The DNA for the CDR3 is TGTGCCAGCAGTGCTAGCGGAAGAGAGACCCAGTACTTC.

The chain carries TRBV4-2 and TRBJ2-1; 7 positions agree with TRBD2. V dropped 1 base and J dropped 6; count of bases not matched to a gene: 6. This CDR3 spans 15 amino acids. CDR1 is LGHNA, CDR2 YNFKEQ, per germline. CDR3 nucleotides: TGTGCCAGCAGCCAAGGAGCGGGGTACACCAATGAGCAGTTCTTC. This codes for CASSQGAGYTNEQFF.

This clonotype has just a few counts. The chain couples TRBV7-9 to TRBJ1-6, with D possibly matching TRBD1 (6 bases). The germline V gene has CDR1 SEHNR and CDR2 FQNEAQ (reference sequence). The length of the CDR3 is 15 residues. Trimming took 10 bases from V and 5 from J, leaving 18 bases between them. CDR3 sequence: CAIIRGESDNSPLHF. In DNA form, the CDR3 reads TGTGCCATTATCAGGGGCGAGTCGGATAATTCACCCCTCCACTTT.

This clonotype was counted between two and nine times. The V call is TRBV3-1, the J call TRBJ2-3, with 8 bases matching TRBD1. Germline V gene lookup returns CDR1 LGHDT and CDR2 YNNKEL (reference sequence). This CDR3 region has 18 residues. Losses at the gene ends were 4 bases for V and 2 bases for J; bases not matched to a gene: 14. The CDR3 loop is CASSPWTGPLTITDTQYF. CDR3 coding DNA: TGTGCCAGCAGCCCTTGGACAGGGCCCCTGACTATCACAGATACGCAGTATTTT.

This clonotype was detected a few times. The chain employs TRBV7-6 and TRBJ2-1; no definite D call. CDR1 and CDR2 (germline): SGHVS, FNYEAQ. This CDR3 comprises 13 residues. The V end lost 1 base, the J end lost 8 bases, and 9 bases lay between the germline ends. The CDR3 spells CASSLGVNDEQFF. Written as DNA, the CDR3 is TGTGCCAGCAGCTTAGGGGTGAACGATGAGCAGTTCTTC.

This clonotype showed up just once. The chain links TRBV5-1 to TRBJ2-3; 8 bases align to TRBD2. The CDR3 spans 17 residues. In germline, CDR1 is SGHRS, CDR2 YFSETQ. The V segment lost 4 bases and the J segment 1 base; nucleotides outside the gene matches: 11. In DNA, the CDR3 is TGCGCCAGCAGCATATCTTCGGGTAGCGGGGGCACAGATACGCAGTATTTT. Translating it yields CASSISSGSGGTDTQYF.

This chain links TRBV9 with TRBJ1-4; no definite D call. Trimming removed 0 bases at V and 3 bases at J, with 6 bases between. Germline assignment: CDR1 SGDLS and CDR2 YYNGEE. This CDR3 region has 14 residues. The CDR3 DNA reads TGTGCCAGCAGCGTAGGATCTCCTAATGAAAAACTGTTTTTT. This codes for CASSVGSPNEKLFF.

The sample holds a few counts of this clonotype. The junction departs from germline at one end; a sequencing error may be responsible. The V gene is TRBV20-1, the J gene TRBJ2-7; D is perhaps TRBD2 (6 bases). This CDR3 has 15 amino acids. From germline, CDR1 is DFQATT and CDR2 SNEGSKA (reference sequence). Here the CDR3 reads CGATSPGLSSYEQYF. CDR3 nucleotide sequence: TGCGGTGCTACTTCCCCGGGACTTAGCTCCTACGAGCAGTACTTC.

V is TRBV29-1 and J is TRBJ2-3, with a weak D call TRBD1 (6 bases). Germline V gene sequence: CDR1 SQVTM, CDR2 ANQGSEA. V lost 7 bases to trimming and J lost 6 bases, with 20 bases between them. The CDR3 consists of 14 residues. In DNA form, the CDR3 reads TGCAGCGCCTCACAGGCTAACCAGGGGGATACGCAGTATTTT. Its protein is CSASQANQGDTQYF.

The rearrangement links TRBV9 to TRBJ2-1; possible D gene TRBD2, 6 bases. This CDR3 region has 16 residues. Germline CDR1 and CDR2: SGDLS and YYNGEE. The V end lost 0 bases, the J end lost 7 bases, and 17 bases lay between the germline ends. This CDR3 is CASSVGGRDWGNEQFF. CDR3 sequence (DNA): TGTGCCAGCAGCGTAGGAGGGCGGGATTGGGGGAATGAGCAGTTCTTC.

The chain carries TRBV3-1 and TRBJ2-7; D is possibly TRBD1 (7 bases). V dropped 0 bases and J dropped 6 bases, with 9 bases sitting between them. CDR1 LGHDT and CDR2 YNNKEL come from the germline V gene (reference sequence). CDR3 length: 13 residues. The CDR3 reads CASSQDQGGEQYF. The CDR3 DNA reads as TGTGCCAGCAGCCAAGATCAGGGGGGCGAGCAGTACTTC.

Only a few counts were recorded for this clonotype. The J gene is TRBJ2-1, the V gene TRBV27; 9 nucleotides match TRBD1. The CDR3 is made up of 12 amino acids. Trimming removed 5 bases from V and 10 bases from J; junction bases left unmatched: 3. Germline assignment: CDR1 MNHEY and CDR2 SMNVEV (reference sequence). CDR3 in amino acids: CASSPGTGEQFF. The CDR3 bases are TGTGCCAGCAGTCCCGGGACAGGGGAGCAGTTCTTC.

The chain is built from TRBV4-1 and TRBJ2-7; the D gene is possibly TRBD1 (6 bases). Per germline, CDR1 MGHRA and CDR2 YSYEKL. Trimming removed 0 bases at V and 2 bases at J, with 20 bases between. The CDR3 is 18 residues long. The CDR3 sequence: CASSQDREGEYTPYEQYF. The CDR3 region has the DNA TGCGCCAGCAGCCAAGACAGAGAGGGGGAATATACCCCCTACGAGCAGTACTTC.

Only a few counts were recorded for this clonotype. V and J are TRBV12-3 or TRBV12-4 and TRBJ2-5; D is tentatively TRBD1 or TRBD2 (5 bases each). The DNA end favors TRBJ2-7, so the J call may be wrong. This CDR3 is 11 amino acids long. The DNA of the CDR3 is TGTGCCAGCAGAGGGACCGGCGAGCAGTACTTC. As protein: CASRGTGEQYF.